This TCR beta chain was observed in a study of blood T cell repertoires in COVID-19. Data came from immunoSEQ multiplex PCR; TCRdb stores just in-frame clones and leaves some out. The sample records 260,000 or so clones, around four fifths being singletons. Germline V lookup: CDR1 SGHRS, CDR2 YFSETQ. The CDR3 is 15 amino acids. J gave up 2 bases and V 4 bases, and 7 bases lay outside the gene matches. The origin of this receptor is a woman in her seventies with acute or convalescent COVID-19. The genes are TRBV5-1 and TRBJ2-5; TRBD2 matches 8 bases. Sample: peripheral blood. CDR3 bases: TGCGCCAGCAGCCCGGGGACTAGGACTCAAGAGACCCAGTACTTC. Its protein is CASSPGTRTQETQYF.